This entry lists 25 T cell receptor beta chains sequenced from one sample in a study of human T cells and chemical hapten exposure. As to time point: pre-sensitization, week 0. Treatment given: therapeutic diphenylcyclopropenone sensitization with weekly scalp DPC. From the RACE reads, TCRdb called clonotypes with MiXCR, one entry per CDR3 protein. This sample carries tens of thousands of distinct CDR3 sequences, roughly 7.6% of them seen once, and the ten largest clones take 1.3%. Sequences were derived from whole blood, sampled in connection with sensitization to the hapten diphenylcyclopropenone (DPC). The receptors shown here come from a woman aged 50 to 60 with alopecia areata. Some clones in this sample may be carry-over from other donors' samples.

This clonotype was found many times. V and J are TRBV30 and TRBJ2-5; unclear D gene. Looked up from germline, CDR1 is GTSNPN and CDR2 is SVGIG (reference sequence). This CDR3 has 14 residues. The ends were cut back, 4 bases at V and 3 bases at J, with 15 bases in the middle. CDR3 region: CAWMPGPLEETQYF. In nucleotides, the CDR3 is TGTGCCTGGATGCCGGGTCCGCTCGAAGAGACCCAGTACTTC.

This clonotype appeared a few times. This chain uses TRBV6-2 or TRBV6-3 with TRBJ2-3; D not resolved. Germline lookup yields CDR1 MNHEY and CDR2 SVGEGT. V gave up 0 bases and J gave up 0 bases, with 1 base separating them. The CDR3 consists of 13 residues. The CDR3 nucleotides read TGTGCCAGCAGTTACTCGAGCACAGATACGCAGTATTTT. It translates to CASSYSSTDTQYF.

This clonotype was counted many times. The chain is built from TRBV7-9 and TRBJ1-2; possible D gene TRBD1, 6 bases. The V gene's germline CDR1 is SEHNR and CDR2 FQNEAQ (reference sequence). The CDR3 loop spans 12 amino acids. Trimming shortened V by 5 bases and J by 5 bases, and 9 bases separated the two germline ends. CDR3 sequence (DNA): TGTGCCAGCAGCACAGGGATATATGGCTACACCTTC. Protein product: CASSTGIYGYTF. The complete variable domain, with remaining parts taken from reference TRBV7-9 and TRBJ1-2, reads DTGVSQNPRHKITKRGQNVTFRCDPISEHNRLYWYRQTLGQGPEFLTYFQNEAQLEKSRLLSDRFSAERPKGSFSTLEIQRTEQGDSAMYLCASSTGIYGYTFGSGTRLTVV.

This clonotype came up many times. The CDR3 loop is CASSERWGSNQPQHF. The CDR3 DNA reads TGTGCCAGCAGCGAGAGATGGGGAAGCAATCAGCCCCAGCATTTT. The J gene is TRBJ1-5, the V gene TRBV7-2, with no clear D. CDR3 length equals 15 residues. Germline V gives CDR1 SGHTA, CDR2 FQGNSA. Trimming took 5 bases from V and 1 from J, leaving 12 bases between them. Full variable domain (outside the CDR3, taken from reference TRBV7-2 and TRBJ1-5): GAGVSQSPSNKVTEKGKDVELRCDPISGHTALYWYRQSLGQGLEFLIYFQGNSAPDKSGLPSDRFSAERTGGSVSTLTIQRTQQEDSAVYLCASSERWGSNQPQHFGDGTRLSIL.

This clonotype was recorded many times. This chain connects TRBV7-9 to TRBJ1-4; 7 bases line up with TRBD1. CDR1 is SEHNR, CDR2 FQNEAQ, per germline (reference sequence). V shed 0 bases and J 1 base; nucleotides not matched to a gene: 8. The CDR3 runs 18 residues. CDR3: CASSLALVAGGTNEKLFF. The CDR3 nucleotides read TGTGCCAGCAGCTTAGCGTTGGTGGCAGGGGGAACTAATGAAAAACTGTTTTTT.

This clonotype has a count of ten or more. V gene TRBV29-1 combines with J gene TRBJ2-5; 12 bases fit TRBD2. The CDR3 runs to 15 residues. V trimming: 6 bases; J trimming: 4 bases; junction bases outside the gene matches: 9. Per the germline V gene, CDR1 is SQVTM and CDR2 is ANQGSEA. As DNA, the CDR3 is TGCAGCGTCTCCCTAGCGGGAGGGCCGGGAGAGACCCAGTACTTC. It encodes CSVSLAGGPGETQYF.

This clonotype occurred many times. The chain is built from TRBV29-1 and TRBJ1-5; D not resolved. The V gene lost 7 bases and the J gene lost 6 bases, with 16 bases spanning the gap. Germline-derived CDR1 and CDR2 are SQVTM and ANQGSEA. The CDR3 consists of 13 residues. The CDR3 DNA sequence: TGCAGCGCAACGGACGGTCCGCGTCAGCCCCAGCATTTT. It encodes CSATDGPRQPQHF.

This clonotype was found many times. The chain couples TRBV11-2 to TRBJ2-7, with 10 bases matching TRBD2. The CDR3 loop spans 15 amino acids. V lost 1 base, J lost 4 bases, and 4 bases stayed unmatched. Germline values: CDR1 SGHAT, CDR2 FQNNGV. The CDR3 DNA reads TGTGCCAGCAGCTTAGGGCTAGCGGGGGAGTACGAGCAGTACTTC. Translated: CASSLGLAGEYEQYF.

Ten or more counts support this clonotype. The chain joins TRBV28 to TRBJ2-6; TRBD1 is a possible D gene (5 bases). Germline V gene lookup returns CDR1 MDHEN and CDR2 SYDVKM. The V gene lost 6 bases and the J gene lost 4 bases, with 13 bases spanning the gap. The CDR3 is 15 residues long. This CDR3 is CASRPQGGGANVLTF. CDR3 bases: TGTGCCAGCAGACCGCAGGGTGGCGGGGCCAACGTCCTGACTTTC. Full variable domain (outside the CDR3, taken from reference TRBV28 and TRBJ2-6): DVKVTQSSRYLVKRTGEKVFLECVQDMDHENMFWYRQDPGLGLRLIYFSYDVKMKEKGDIPEGYSVSREKKERFSLILESASTNQTSMYLCASRPQGGGANVLTFGAGSRLTVL.

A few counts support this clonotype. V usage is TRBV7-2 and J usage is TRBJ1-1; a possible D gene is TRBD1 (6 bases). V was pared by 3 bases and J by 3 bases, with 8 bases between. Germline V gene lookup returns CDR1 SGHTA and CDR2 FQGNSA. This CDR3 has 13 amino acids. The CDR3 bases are TGTGCCAGCAGCTTGTACAGGGACACTGAAGCTTTCTTT. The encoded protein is CASSLYRDTEAFF. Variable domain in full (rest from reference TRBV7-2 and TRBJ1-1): GAGVSQSPSNKVTEKGKDVELRCDPISGHTALYWYRQSLGQGLEFLIYFQGNSAPDKSGLPSDRFSAERTGGSVSTLTIQRTQQEDSAVYLCASSLYRDTEAFFGQGTRLTVV.

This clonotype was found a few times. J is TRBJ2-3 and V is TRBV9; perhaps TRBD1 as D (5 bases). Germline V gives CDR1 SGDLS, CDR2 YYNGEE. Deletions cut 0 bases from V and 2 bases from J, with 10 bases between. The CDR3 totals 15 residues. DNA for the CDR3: TGTGCCAGCAGCGTAGAGGCAGGGTACACAGATACGCAGTATTTT. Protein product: CASSVEAGYTDTQYF.

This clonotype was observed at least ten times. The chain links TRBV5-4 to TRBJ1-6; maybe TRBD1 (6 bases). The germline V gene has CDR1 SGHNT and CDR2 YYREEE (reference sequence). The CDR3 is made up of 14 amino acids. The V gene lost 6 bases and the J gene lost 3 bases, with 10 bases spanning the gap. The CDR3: CASNPGDYNSPLHF. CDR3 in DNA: TGTGCCAGCAATCCAGGGGACTATAATTCACCCCTCCACTTT.

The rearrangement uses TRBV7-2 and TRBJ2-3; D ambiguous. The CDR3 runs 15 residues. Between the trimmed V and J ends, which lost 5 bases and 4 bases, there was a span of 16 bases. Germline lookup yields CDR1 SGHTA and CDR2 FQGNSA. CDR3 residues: CASSPVSGVADTQYF. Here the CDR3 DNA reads TGTGCCAGCAGCCCAGTCTCCGGCGTAGCAGATACGCAGTATTTT.

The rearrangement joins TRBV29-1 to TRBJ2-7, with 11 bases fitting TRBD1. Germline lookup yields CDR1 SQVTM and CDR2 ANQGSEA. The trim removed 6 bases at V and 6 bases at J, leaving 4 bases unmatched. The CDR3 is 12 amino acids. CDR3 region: CSVRDRGIEQYF. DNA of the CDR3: TGCAGCGTACGGGACAGGGGGATCGAGCAGTACTTC.

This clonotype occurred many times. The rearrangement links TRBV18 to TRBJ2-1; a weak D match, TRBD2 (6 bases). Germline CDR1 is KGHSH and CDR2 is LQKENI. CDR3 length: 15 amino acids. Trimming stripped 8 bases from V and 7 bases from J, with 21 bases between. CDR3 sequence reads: CASQAQRALENEQFF. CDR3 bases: TGTGCCAGCCAAGCTCAGCGGGCCCTAGAGAATGAGCAGTTCTTC.

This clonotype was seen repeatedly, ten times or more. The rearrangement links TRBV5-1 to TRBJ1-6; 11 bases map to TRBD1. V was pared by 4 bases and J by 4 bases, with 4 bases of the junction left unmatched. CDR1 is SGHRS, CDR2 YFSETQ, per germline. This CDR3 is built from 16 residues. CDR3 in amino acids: CASSTGTGGYNSPLHF. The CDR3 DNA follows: TGCGCCAGCAGCACCGGGACAGGGGGTTATAATTCACCCCTCCACTTT.

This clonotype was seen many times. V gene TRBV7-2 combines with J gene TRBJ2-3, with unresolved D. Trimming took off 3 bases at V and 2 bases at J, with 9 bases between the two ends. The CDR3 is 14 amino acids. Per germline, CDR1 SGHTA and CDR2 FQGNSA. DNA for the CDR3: TGTGCCAGCAGCTTTCCTCGCTTCACAGATACGCAGTATTTT. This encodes CASSFPRFTDTQYF.

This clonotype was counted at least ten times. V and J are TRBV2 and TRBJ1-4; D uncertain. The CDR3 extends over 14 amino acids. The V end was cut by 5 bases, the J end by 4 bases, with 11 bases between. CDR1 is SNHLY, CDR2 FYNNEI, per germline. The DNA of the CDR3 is TGTGCCAGCAGTAGGGATTTGGGTAATGAAAAACTGTTTTTT. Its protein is CASSRDLGNEKLFF. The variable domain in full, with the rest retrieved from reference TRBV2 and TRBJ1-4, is EPEVTQTPSHQVTQMGQEVILRCVPISNHLYFYWYRQILGQKVEFLVSFYNNEISEKSEIFDDQFSVERPDGSNFTLKIRSTKLEDSAMYFCASSRDLGNEKLFFGSGTQLSVL.

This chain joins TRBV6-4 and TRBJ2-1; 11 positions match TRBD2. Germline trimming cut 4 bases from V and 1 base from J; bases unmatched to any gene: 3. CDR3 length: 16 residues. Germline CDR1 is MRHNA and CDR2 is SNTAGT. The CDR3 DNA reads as TGTGCCAGCAGTGCCGGGACTAGCGGTTCCTACAATGAGCAGTTCTTC. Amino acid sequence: CASSAGTSGSYNEQFF.

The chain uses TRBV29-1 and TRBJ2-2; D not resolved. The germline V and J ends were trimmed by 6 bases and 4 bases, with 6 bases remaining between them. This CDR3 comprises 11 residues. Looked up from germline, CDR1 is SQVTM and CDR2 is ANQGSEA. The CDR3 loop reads CSVSGTGELFF. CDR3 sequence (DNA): TGCAGCGTGTCTGGCACCGGGGAGCTGTTTTTT.

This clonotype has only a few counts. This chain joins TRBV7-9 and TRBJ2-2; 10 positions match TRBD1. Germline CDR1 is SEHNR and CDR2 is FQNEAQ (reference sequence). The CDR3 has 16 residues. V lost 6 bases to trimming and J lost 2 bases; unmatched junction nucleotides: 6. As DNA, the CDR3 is TGTGCCAGCAGTTCCGGGACAGGGGTTAACACCGGGGAGCTGTTTTTT. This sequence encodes CASSSGTGVNTGELFF.

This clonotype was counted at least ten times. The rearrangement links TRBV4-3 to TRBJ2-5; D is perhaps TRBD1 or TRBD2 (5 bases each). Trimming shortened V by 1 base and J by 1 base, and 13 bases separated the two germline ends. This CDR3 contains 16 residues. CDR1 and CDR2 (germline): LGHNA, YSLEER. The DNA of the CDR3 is TGCGCCAGCAGCCAAGGAGTCCCGGGGCCCCAAGAGACCCAGTACTTC. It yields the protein CASSQGVPGPQETQYF.

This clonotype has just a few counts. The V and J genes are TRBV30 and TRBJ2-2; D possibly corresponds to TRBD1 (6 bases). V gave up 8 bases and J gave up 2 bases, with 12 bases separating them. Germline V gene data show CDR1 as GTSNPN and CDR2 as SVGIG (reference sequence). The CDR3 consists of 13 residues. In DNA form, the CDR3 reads TGTGCCGCCGGGACAAGTAACACCGGGGAGCTGTTTTTT. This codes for CAAGTSNTGELFF. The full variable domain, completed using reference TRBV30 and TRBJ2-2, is SQTIHQWPATLVQPVGSPLSLECTVEGTSNPNLYWYRQAAGRGLQLLFYSVGIGQISSEVPQNLSASRPQDRQFILSSKKLLLSDSGFYLCAAGTSNTGELFFGEGSRLTVL.

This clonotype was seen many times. For the CDR3, the DNA is TGTGCCAGCTCACCACCGGTTGGAGATACGCAGTATTTT. This translates into CASSPPVGDTQYF. The rearrangement joins TRBV18 to TRBJ2-3, with D uncertain. The germline CDR1 and CDR2 sequences are KGHSH and LQKENI. The CDR3 has 13 residues. V dropped 0 bases and J dropped 5 bases, with 6 bases sitting between them.

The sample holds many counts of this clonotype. The CDR3 loop reads CASSANSPLHF. CDR3 bases: TGTGCCAGCAGTGCGAATTCACCCCTCCACTTT. The gene calls are TRBV6-2 or TRBV6-3 and TRBJ1-6, with unresolved D. The CDR3 runs to 11 residues. Per germline, CDR1 MNHEY and CDR2 SVGEGT. The V and J ends lost 5 bases and 7 bases respectively, with 3 bases between them.